The rows below give T cell receptor beta chains drawn from one sample of a study of blood T cell repertoires in COVID-19. Libraries were prepared by immunoSEQ multiplex PCR; TCRdb keeps only in-frame clonotypes and omits some of them. The table records about 84,000 clones, around 80% of them present only once. Sequenced: peripheral blood. The receptors were gathered from a man at least 80 years old with active or convalescent COVID-19. Each CDR3 is given with its conserved first and last residue. Fields, in order: clone size, J gene, V gene, D gene, CDR3 protein, CDR3 DNA. D genes are given only for firm matches. Part of the rows lack a size; the others show once, few, many or a class for expanded clones.

clone size: NA
J gene: TRBJ2-3
V gene: TRBV7-6
D gene: NA
CDR3 protein: CASSWTVSTDTQYF
CDR3 DNA: TGTGCCAGCAGCTGGACAGTCAGCACAGATACGCAGTATTTT

clone size: NA
J gene: TRBJ1-2
V gene: TRBV10-3
D gene: TRBD1
CDR3 protein: CAIKRGPTNYGYTF
CDR3 DNA: TGTGCCATCAAGAGGGGGCCCACAAACTATGGCTACACCTTC

clone size: NA
J gene: TRBJ2-1
V gene: TRBV18
D gene: TRBD1
CDR3 protein: CASSPSPTGYNEQFF
CDR3 DNA: TGTGCCAGCTCACCTTCTCCGACAGGGTACAATGAGCAGTTCTTC

clone size: once
J gene: TRBJ2-7
V gene: TRBV5-8
D gene: TRBD1
CDR3 protein: CASRLVDRGSYEQYF
CDR3 DNA: TGTGCCAGCAGATTAGTGGACAGGGGCTCCTACGAGCAGTACTTC

clone size: few
J gene: TRBJ2-7
V gene: TRBV11-2
D gene: TRBD1
CDR3 protein: CASSLRDRAYEQYF
CDR3 DNA: TGTGCCAGCAGCTTAAGAGACAGGGCCTACGAGCAGTACTTC

clone size: NA
J gene: TRBJ2-2
V gene: TRBV9
D gene: NA
CDR3 protein: CASSVADTGELFF
CDR3 DNA: TGTGCCAGCAGCGTAGCAGACACCGGGGAGCTGTTTTTT

clone size: NA
J gene: TRBJ2-1
V gene: TRBV29-1
D gene: NA
CDR3 protein: CSVVGLQEFKDTHNEQFF
CDR3 DNA: TGCAGCGTTGTGGGCTTACAGGAGTTTAAGGACACACACAATGAGCAGTTCTTC

clone size: once
J gene: TRBJ2-7
V gene: TRBV5-8
D gene: TRBD1
CDR3 protein: CASSVDRGLSSYEQYF
CDR3 DNA: TGTGCCAGCAGCGTAGACAGGGGACTGAGCTCCTACGAGCAGTACTTC

clone size: NA
J gene: TRBJ1-2
V gene: TRBV3-1/TRBV3-2
D gene: TRBD1
CDR3 protein: CASSQDGTGKPRSYGYTF
CDR3 DNA: TGTGCCAGCAGCCAAGATGGGACAGGTAAACCGAGATCCTATGGCTACACCTTC

clone size: once
J gene: TRBJ1-4
V gene: TRBV6-5
D gene: NA
CDR3 protein: CASSYGQTVANEKLFF
CDR3 DNA: TGTGCCAGCAGTTACGGTCAGACAGTAGCTAATGAAAAACTGTTTTTT

clone size: NA
J gene: TRBJ2-4
V gene: TRBV5-1
D gene: TRBD2
CDR3 protein: CASSPQQGLAGSRNIQYF
CDR3 DNA: TGCGCCAGCAGCCCCCAGCAAGGACTAGCGGGATCCCGGAACATTCAGTACTTC

clone size: NA
J gene: TRBJ2-5
V gene: TRBV5-4
D gene: TRBD1
CDR3 protein: CARGTGGQETQYF
CDR3 DNA: TGTGCCAGAGGGACAGGGGGCCAAGAGACCCAGTACTTC

clone size: NA
J gene: TRBJ2-1
V gene: TRBV6-1
D gene: TRBD2
CDR3 protein: CASSEGFWTSGRTRGNEQFF
CDR3 DNA: TGTGCCAGCAGTGAAGGGTTTTGGACTAGCGGGAGGACAAGGGGCAATGAGCAGTTCTTC

clone size: NA
J gene: TRBJ1-2
V gene: TRBV7-2
D gene: TRBD1
CDR3 protein: CASSFRDRNGYTF
CDR3 DNA: TGTGCCAGCAGCTTTCGGGACAGGAATGGCTACACCTTC

clone size: NA
J gene: TRBJ1-5
V gene: TRBV30
D gene: NA
CDR3 protein: CAWRAGADQPQHF
CDR3 DNA: TGTGCCTGGAGGGCAGGGGCTGATCAGCCCCAGCATTTT

clone size: NA
J gene: TRBJ1-5
V gene: TRBV6-1
D gene: TRBD1
CDR3 protein: CASSEFGWGQVFQPQHF
CDR3 DNA: TGTGCCAGCAGTGAATTCGGGTGGGGACAGGTTTTTCAGCCCCAGCATTTT

clone size: NA
J gene: TRBJ1-1
V gene: TRBV30
D gene: NA
CDR3 protein: CAWINRVTNTEAFF
CDR3 DNA: TGTGCCTGGATAAACAGGGTAACGAACACTGAAGCTTTCTTT

clone size: NA
J gene: TRBJ2-3
V gene: TRBV18
D gene: NA
CDR3 protein: CASSPLAATPDTQYF
CDR3 DNA: TGTGCCAGCTCACCACTAGCGGCCACACCAGATACGCAGTATTTT

clone size: NA
J gene: TRBJ2-7
V gene: TRBV4-3
D gene: TRBD2
CDR3 protein: CASSWGRGPYEQYF
CDR3 DNA: TGCGCCAGCAGCTGGGGGAGGGGTCCCTACGAGCAGTACTTC

clone size: once
J gene: TRBJ1-2
V gene: TRBV28
D gene: NA
CDR3 protein: CASSPLRSNYGYTF
CDR3 DNA: TGTGCCAGCAGTCCTCTACGGTCTAACTATGGCTACACCTTC

clone size: NA
J gene: TRBJ2-5
V gene: TRBV5-1
D gene: TRBD1
CDR3 protein: CASTKDRGVETQYF
CDR3 DNA: TGCGCCAGCACAAAGGACAGGGGGGTAGAGACCCAGTACTTC

clone size: NA
J gene: TRBJ2-7
V gene: TRBV5-6
D gene: TRBD1
CDR3 protein: CASGTGVGLAYEQYF
CDR3 DNA: TGTGCCAGCGGAACAGGGGTGGGTTTGGCCTACGAGCAGTACTTC

clone size: NA
J gene: TRBJ1-5
V gene: TRBV7-9
D gene: NA
CDR3 protein: CASSLGNNQPQHF
CDR3 DNA: TGTGCCAGCAGCTTAGGTAACAATCAGCCCCAGCATTTT

clone size: NA
J gene: TRBJ1-3
V gene: TRBV5-1
D gene: TRBD1
CDR3 protein: CASPERGPGNTIYF
CDR3 DNA: TGCGCCAGCCCCGAAAGGGGGCCTGGAAACACCATATATTTT

clone size: NA
J gene: TRBJ2-2
V gene: TRBV24-1
D gene: TRBD1
CDR3 protein: CATSDPRGPGTGELFF
CDR3 DNA: TGTGCCACCAGTGATCCGAGGGGGCCCGGCACCGGGGAGCTGTTTTTT

clone size: NA
J gene: TRBJ2-4
V gene: TRBV15
D gene: TRBD1
CDR3 protein: CATSRDRQGANIQYF
CDR3 DNA: TGTGCCACCAGCAGAGATCGACAGGGAGCAAACATTCAGTACTTC

clone size: NA
J gene: TRBJ2-5
V gene: TRBV5-8
D gene: NA
CDR3 protein: CASSLRRGRETQYF
CDR3 DNA: TGTGCCAGCAGCTTGCGGAGGGGGCGAGAGACCCAGTACTTC

clone size: NA
J gene: TRBJ2-7
V gene: TRBV28
D gene: NA
CDR3 protein: CASSLGISSYEQYF
CDR3 DNA: TGTGCCAGCTCCCTAGGAATTAGCTCCTACGAGCAGTACTTC

clone size: NA
J gene: TRBJ1-1
V gene: TRBV28
D gene: TRBD1
CDR3 protein: CASSLTGFGEAFF
CDR3 DNA: TGTGCCAGCAGCTTGACAGGGTTCGGTGAAGCTTTCTTT

clone size: NA
J gene: TRBJ1-2
V gene: TRBV28
D gene: NA
CDR3 protein: CASSMTDSYGYTF
CDR3 DNA: TGTGCCAGCAGCATGACGGACTCTTATGGCTACACCTTC

clone size: NA
J gene: TRBJ2-1
V gene: TRBV7-2
D gene: TRBD2
CDR3 protein: CASSSSGDSYNEQFF
CDR3 DNA: TGTGCCAGCAGCTCCAGCGGGGACTCCTACAATGAGCAGTTCTTC

clone size: NA
J gene: TRBJ2-3
V gene: TRBV4-1
D gene: NA
CDR3 protein: CASSRPSTDTQYF
CDR3 DNA: TGCGCCAGCAGCCGGCCGAGCACAGATACGCAGTATTTT

clone size: NA
J gene: TRBJ2-1
V gene: TRBV7-2
D gene: NA
CDR3 protein: CASSLSRGNEQFF
CDR3 DNA: TGTGCCAGCAGCTTAAGCAGGGGTAATGAGCAGTTCTTC

clone size: NA
J gene: TRBJ2-5
V gene: TRBV4-2
D gene: TRBD2
CDR3 protein: CASSPLTSGGGETQYF
CDR3 DNA: TGTGCCAGCAGCCCGCTGACTAGCGGGGGTGGGGAGACCCAGTACTTC

clone size: NA
J gene: TRBJ1-2
V gene: TRBV4-1
D gene: NA
CDR3 protein: CASSLIGQTNYGYTF
CDR3 DNA: TGCGCCAGCAGCCTTATTGGACAGACAAACTATGGCTACACCTTC

clone size: NA
J gene: TRBJ1-6
V gene: TRBV11-2
D gene: TRBD1
CDR3 protein: CASSLGTGGNSPLHF
CDR3 DNA: TGTGCCAGCAGCTTAGGGACAGGGGGGAATTCACCCCTCCACTTT